This TCR beta chain was identified during a study of chemoradiotherapy in HPV16-positive cancers. The overall study: Candidate HPV-specific clones and shared TCR motifs came from a couple of HPV16-positive patients.

Some clones are missing from TCRdb's copy, which holds only in-frame ones; the method was immunoSEQ multiplex PCR. The table has 15,000 to 20,000 clones, 85% to 95% seen once; the top ten hold over 12%. General observations from the study: Candidate HPV-specific clones and E7-related TCR motifs grew in tumor during treatment. The functional HPV-specific definition rests on just a couple of HPV16-positive patients.

Samples were taken several times over chemoradiotherapy. Comment on this clone: Its matching antigen is unknown.

The TCR originated in a human donor with HPV-associated anogenital cancer. The source material was blood, sampled from a patient who underwent chemoradiotherapy.

CDR3 region: CASSSPGQNEGATNEKLFF. The CDR3 DNA reads as TGCGCCAGCAGCTCCCCCGGACAGAACGAGGGGGCAACTAATGAAAAACTGTTTTTT. The chain employs TRBV5-1 and TRBJ1-4; tentatively, D is TRBD1 (6 bases). Germline CDR1 and CDR2: SGHRS and YFSETQ. The CDR3 is made up of 19 amino acids. V dropped 3 bases and J dropped 0 bases, with 21 bases sitting between them.